These 10 T cell receptor beta chains were sequenced from one sample in a study of cytomegalovirus exposure and HLA in healthy donors. PCR primers comprised 60 Vbeta and 13 Jbeta primers. Using immunoSEQ multiplex PCR, the repertoire was profiled, and TCRdb retains in-frame clones only, with some absent. The sample includes some 180,000 clones, 75% to 85% of them seen just once. Sequencing used PBMCs. The receptors shown here come from a young man in good health and CMV-seronegative.

This clone was counted a single time. The rearrangement links TRBV2 to TRBJ1-1, with D perhaps TRBD1 (5 bases). Trimming pared 10 bases from V and 2 bases from J, leaving 14 bases between. CDR3 size: 13 residues. Looked up from germline, CDR1 is SNHLY and CDR2 is FYNNEI. The CDR3 reads CATGRQKNTEAFF. Written as DNA, the CDR3 is TGTGCCACCGGGCGACAGAAAAACACTGAAGCTTTCTTT.

About this clone itself: A read error may account for a junction end that differs from germline. V is TRBV5-4 and J is TRBJ2-3; 15 bases are a match to TRBD2. Germline V gene sequence: CDR1 SGHNT, CDR2 YYREEE (reference sequence). There are 15 residues in the CDR3. The CDR3 here is CASSMTGLAGGYCRF. CDR3 coding DNA: TGTGCCAGCAGCATGACGGGACTAGCGGGAGGCTATTGCCGTTTT.

With respect to this clone: Other DNA variants within this sample encode the same CDR3. The V call is TRBV30, the J call TRBJ1-2, with D possibly matching TRBD1 (5 bases). Trimming cost V 2 bases and J 4 bases, with 14 bases left between them. Germline CDR1 is GTSNPN and CDR2 is SVGIG (reference sequence). The CDR3 sequence is 14 residues long. CDR3 nucleotides: TGTGCCTGGAGTCTTCTTCGGGGGGGCTATGGCTACACCTTC. Protein: CAWSLLRGGYGYTF.

This clone showed up just a few times. J is TRBJ2-7 and V is TRBV2, with a possible D match to TRBD1 (6 bases). The germline V and J ends were trimmed by 6 bases and 1 base, with 16 bases remaining between them. CDR3 length: 15 residues. Germline CDR1 reads SNHLY; CDR2 reads FYNNEI. This CDR3 reads CASRATHTGSYEQYF. The CDR3 DNA sequence: TGTGCCAGCAGGGCTACACACACAGGGTCCTACGAGCAGTACTTC.

The chain recombines TRBV7-2 with TRBJ1-1; maybe TRBD1 (5 bases). The germline V and J ends were trimmed by 5 bases and 5 bases, with 12 bases remaining between them. This CDR3 has 13 residues. From germline, CDR1 is SGHTA and CDR2 FQGNSA. CDR3 DNA: TGTGCCAGCAGCCCCGGGGGTTGGACTGAAGCTTTCTTT. Its translation: CASSPGGWTEAFF.

The V gene is TRBV6-5, the J gene TRBJ2-7; TRBD2 matches at 13 bases. Germline V gives CDR1 MNHEY, CDR2 SVGAGI. Trimming cost V 4 bases and J 2 bases; bases outside gene matches: 2. The CDR3 loop spans 15 amino acids. CDR3 residues: CASSFGLAGAYEQYF. The CDR3 coding sequence is TGTGCCAGCAGTTTCGGACTAGCGGGAGCCTACGAGCAGTACTTC.

In its sample, this clone was seen once. The rearrangement uses TRBV15 and TRBJ1-2, with 7 bases that match TRBD1. Unmatched junction bases numbered 3, after V lost 9 bases and J lost 5 bases. CDR1 and CDR2 from the germline V gene are LNHNV and YYDKDF (reference sequence). This CDR3 contains 11 residues. DNA for the CDR3: TGTGCCACTTCGACAGGGTATGGCTACACCTTC. Protein: CATSTGYGYTF.

This clone showed up just once. The CDR3 spells CAISELPSGDYNEQFF. The CDR3 bases are TGTGCCATCAGTGAGCTACCTAGCGGGGACTACAATGAGCAGTTCTTC. This rearrangement joins TRBV10-3 to TRBJ2-1, with 9 positions matching TRBD2. After removal of 2 bases from V and 3 bases from J, the junction contained 5 bases not matched to a gene. The CDR3 sequence is 16 residues long. The germline CDR1 and CDR2 sequences are ENHRY and SYGVKD.

J is TRBJ2-2 and V is TRBV30; D is uncertain. This CDR3 contains 13 residues. Trimming took off 3 bases at V and 6 bases at J, with 11 bases between the two ends. The germline V gene has CDR1 GTSNPN and CDR2 SVGIG (reference sequence). CDR3 residues: CAWRGWVAGELFF. CDR3 bases: TGTGCCTGGAGGGGCTGGGTTGCCGGGGAGCTGTTTTTT.

This chain connects TRBV6-5 to TRBJ2-7, with D possibly being TRBD1 (5 bases). V gave up 8 bases and J gave up 6 bases, with 17 bases separating them. The CDR3 covers 13 residues. Germline V gene lookup returns CDR1 MNHEY and CDR2 SVGAGI. The CDR3 loop is CASFRAGFGEQYF. DNA for the CDR3: TGTGCCAGCTTTCGGGCAGGGTTCGGCGAGCAGTACTTC.